This passage covers 7 T cell receptor beta chains from one sample sequenced in a study of tumor-infiltrating lymphocytes in primary liver carcinoma. From unsorted bulk tissue weighing roughly 18-31 mg, DNA and RNA were co-extracted. Reverse transcription of roughly 480 ng total RNA with a constant-region primer produced TCR beta cDNA. The TCR beta library was amplified through three nested multiplex PCR rounds in a modified ARM-PCR procedure. TRBV1-TRBV30 forward primers paired with a C-beta reverse primer drove the first two PCR rounds, 10 cycles each. Each CDR3 protein is one row after TCRdb ran MiXCR on the multiplex PCR reads. The sample contains 50,000 or so distinct CDR3 sequences, about 78% of which appear only once. The sequencing input was liver tumor tissue from sampling region 5. The sample's subset: tumor region T5, tumor centre. These TCRs come from a middle-aged man with primary liver carcinoma and hepatitis B virus infection.

The chain recombines TRBV29-1 with TRBJ1-5; D remains unclear. CDR3 size: 13 residues. Germline V gives CDR1 SQVTM, CDR2 ANQGSEA. Trimming stripped 4 bases from V and 15 bases from J, with 22 bases between. CDR3 protein: CSVVGQINQALHF. The DNA of the CDR3 is TGCAGCGTTGTCGGGCAGATCAATCAGGCCCTGCATTTT.

The chain links TRBV15 to TRBJ1-1, with D hard to call. Trimming stripped 0 bases from V and 10 bases from J, with 12 bases between. This CDR3 spans 13 amino acids. CDR1 and CDR2 from the germline V gene are LNHNV and YYDKDF (reference sequence). CDR3 region: CATSRDLWEGAFF. The CDR3 DNA reads TGTGCCACCAGCAGAGATTTGTGGGAGGGAGCTTTCTTT.

A note on this clonotype: A much larger clonotype is one base distant, so this may be a read error. This chain joins TRBV2 and TRBJ2-7; 7 bases match TRBD1. Looked up from germline, CDR1 is SNHLY and CDR2 is FYNNEI. CDR3 size: 15 residues. Germline trimming cut 9 bases from V and 0 bases from J; bases unmatched to any gene: 11. CDR3 in DNA: TGTGCCAGAAGCGGTGACAGGGCCAGCTCCTACGAGCAGTACTTC. Translating it yields CARSGDRASSYEQYF.

There are many counts of this clonotype. The gene calls are TRBV24-1 and TRBJ2-1, with 13 bases identical to TRBD2. The germline V gene encodes CDR1 KGHDR and CDR2 SFDVKD. The CDR3 has 18 amino acids. With 3 bases clipped from V and 8 bases from J, the junction kept 12 bases outside the gene matches. The CDR3 coding sequence is TGTGCCACCAGTGATCCCTCCCGGACTAGCGGGAGAGGTGATGAGCAGTTCTTC. Translating it yields CATSDPSRTSGRGDEQFF.

For this clonotype: The junction does not match germline at one end; this may be a read error. The chain employs TRBV6-1 and TRBJ2-3, with 14 bases matching TRBD2. The CDR3 runs to 15 residues. Germline CDR1 MNHNS, CDR2 SASEGT. CDR3 in amino acids: CSSSGTSGSTDMQYF. DNA of the CDR3: TGTTCCAGCAGTGGGACTAGCGGGAGCACAGATATGCAGTATTTT.

This clonotype was counted once. The CDR3 does not close with the conserved phenylalanine or tryptophan, likely indicating a read error. The CDR3 region has the DNA TGTGCAAGCAGTTACGAGGTACCCTACGGGCAGTACTCC. Protein product: CASSYEVPYGQYS. The chain combines TRBV6-2 or TRBV6-3 with TRBJ2-7; D is ambiguous. The CDR3 consists of 13 residues. Germline lookup yields CDR1 MNHEY and CDR2 SVGEGT.

Comments on this clonotype: The conserved final phenylalanine or tryptophan is absent from the CDR3, which likely points to a read error. The rearrangement uses TRBV5-6 and TRBJ1-2, with D perhaps matching TRBD1 (6 bases). The germline V gene encodes CDR1 SGHDT and CDR2 YYEEEE. CDR3 length: 14 amino acids. Trimming took off 3 bases at V and 5 bases at J, with 14 bases between the two ends. CDR3 DNA: TGTGCCAGCAGCTCGGTACAGGGTGATTATGGCTACACCTCC. The encoded protein is CASSSVQGDYGYTS.